This T cell receptor beta chain was captured in a study of cytomegalovirus exposure and HLA in healthy donors (dated by TCRdb to about 2017). At the level of the whole study: According to an earlier analysis of 587 of the donors, 150 million to 200 million T cells yielded 120 million or so unique TCR beta sequences and about 300 Gb of sequence data. The study profiled the T cell repertoires of fewer than 850 subjects by immunosequencing and related them to cytomegalovirus serostatus. Roughly 320 gigabases of sequencing data and around 85 million unique TCR sequences made up an early release that covered 640 HLA-typed donors. Because of strong linkage in the cohort, five DR-DQ haplotypes were treated as single units for association and clustering. In addition to the first cohort of approximately 670 subjects, a separate validation cohort of 120 different subjects was used. All discovery cohort repertoires had been generated using a single sequencing platform. A later analysis re-examined previously published TCR beta repertoires from hundreds of donors and added high-resolution HLA genotyping to investigate patterns of TCR occurrence. Class I and class II HLA loci were covered by the typing at four-digit resolution. The genetic ancestry cluster associated with self-reported Caucasian donors included 81% of the approximately 410 genotyped donors. High-throughput TCR immunosequencing, statistical association of individual TCRs with disease status, and machine learning were combined to predict cytomegalovirus infection status. Donor age, sex, ethnicity and CMV serostatus were collected together with the repertoire data. An earlier analysis of 587 of the donors applied high-throughput TCR beta sequencing to assess whether each TCR beta V gene segment acted as functional or pseudogenic. Across about 380 genotyped donors of the cohort, an average of about 220,000 unique TCR beta nucleotide sequences per donor were sequenced, and approximately 17% of those sequences were non-productive. A later genetic analysis took genome-wide SNP genotypes for about three fifths of the roughly 700 donors and used that subset as a discovery cohort. The later analysis used no new phenotypic data to find candidate immune exposures, relying instead on TCR beta sequences and their occurrence across donors. The study was designed to test whether signatures of past pathogen exposure could be identified by cataloging public T cell receptors. Typing coverage varied by locus: about 620-630 donors for A, B, C, DRB1 and DQB1; approximately 560 for DQA1; about 570 for DPA1; 400 to 480 for DPB1.

From its cysteine to its phenylalanine, the CDR3 spans 15 amino acids. Only the CDR3 region is kept as DNA, spanning 45 bases read in frame from base 1. The junction shows trimming of 4 bases on V and 4 bases on J, and the gene matches do not reach 10 bases of it. Based on the germline V gene (reference sequence), the CDR1 and CDR2 sequences are SGHNT and YYREEE. Library preparation used the immunoSEQ multiplex PCR assay. A mixture of 60 forward primers for TCR Vbeta segments and 13 reverse primers for TCR Jbeta segments was used in the multiplex PCR. The CDR3 region of rearranged TCR beta genes was amplified from genomic DNA with a multiplex PCR assay. The amplified TCR beta libraries were sequenced on the Illumina HiSeq System as 87-base-pair reads. The authors processed their data as follows. A later analysis counted approximately 76 million unique TCR beta chains across the approximately 700 repertoires, and approximately 11 million of these chains were shared by at least two donors. To remove PCR and sequencing errors, raw reads were error-corrected and collapsed into unique sequences using a nearest-neighbor algorithm that merged closely related sequences. Alignment of CDR3 sequences to IMGT reference sequences was used to assign V, D and J gene segments. For a sequence to be retained, a match of at least six nucleotides was required to both a V gene segment and a J gene segment. Rearrangements were classified as productive when the CDR3 lacked stop codons and remained in frame with V and J, and all other rearrangements were classified as non-productive. Following IMGT convention, CDR3 was defined as the stretch from the second conserved V-encoded cysteine to the conserved J-encoded phenylalanine. Sequences without an unambiguous match to a single V gene segment were excluded from the earlier analysis of several hundred of the donors. An earlier analysis of under 750 of the donors called V segments functional above 56.7% productive rearrangements and segregating when the between-donor standard deviation exceeded 5%. A statistical classification framework was built for diagnosing cytomegalovirus status from the catalog of TCR beta chain sequences. In a later analysis, TCR nucleotide sequences were compared against IMGT/GENE-DB human TR gene sequences so that V and J genes could be assigned. The TCRdist pipeline was used in a later analysis to assign CDR3 sequences and most-parsimonious VDJ recombination scenarios. In a later analysis, each TCR beta chain was defined by its CDR3 amino acid sequence together with its V-gene family, and reads without a unique V-gene family were excluded. As a way to deal with suspected cross-contamination and a sequencing artifact, a later analysis dropped 450 to 700 nucleotide sequences that were highly shared and had low generation probability. For each public chain, a later analysis derived a clonal expansion index from normalized ranks of inferred template counts within each repertoire. A later analysis computed generation probabilities with a VDJ recombination model fitted to out-of-frame rearrangements, and checked the results against IGoR. In a later analysis, TCR-TCR, TCR-HLA and TCR-CMV co-occurrence was scored with hypergeometric tests, and a repertoire-size bias correction was applied to TCR pairs. A later analysis estimated false discovery rates by permuting HLA or CMV assignments 20 times. In a later analysis, co-occurring TCRs were grouped using DBSCAN, with TCRdist sequence similarity added in when clustering inside HLA-allele-positive subsets. For co-occurrence clustering, repertoires with fewer than 30,000 or more than 120,000 public chains were excluded, along with five or six repertoires with anomalous nucleotide sharing. TCRdb stores this immuneACCESS table with in-frame sequences only. Part of the clones is absent; in the studies checked, under half of the shortfall reflects unresolved V genes, and no reason is known for the rest. That table gives V, J and clone size, and the DNA gave D and trimming. The sample table holds 130,000 or so clones, of which 75% to 90% were seen once. The top ten constitute approximately 6.4% of the sample.

Findings and caveats that apply to the study as a whole: An association between a missense DCLRE1C variant and V-gene and J-gene trimming of TCR beta chains was found in a later genetic analysis and replicated in an independent cohort. In vitro tests confirmed that a few of the cytomegalovirus-associated TCR beta chains recognize cytomegalovirus antigens. A further reported finding was that TCR beta sequences accurately predicted the HLA-A and HLA-B alleles for most subjects in the first cohort. It was suggested by the authors that the approach could potentially be generalized to other disease states and immunological phenotypes. The cohort was sequenced for TCR beta chains only, and without alpha or paired-chain data the features that could be detected were limited. Because counts were too low, more than 15 rarely observed V segments, including chromosome 9 orphons, were left out of the earlier analysis of 500 to 750 of the donors. Roughly uniform sequencing depth across donors was assumed in presence/absence analyses, although this assumption may not hold. The only immune exposure information available for the cohort was CMV serostatus. In a later analysis, most CMV-associated TCR beta chains were found to appear HLA-restricted, with HLA associations seemingly driven largely by CMV exposure. Most TCR sequences were seen in very few donors, while some public TCRs were found in many individuals. A later analysis reported that several top co-occurrence clusters appeared linked to parvovirus B19, influenza, CMV and Epstein-Barr virus. Correlated functional status among segregating V segments might reflect linkage disequilibrium, but an unknown experimental factor could not be ruled out. At a false discovery rate of 0.05, a later analysis linked approximately 18,000 TCR beta sequences to specific HLA alleles. Because the 87-base-pair reads could not distinguish some IMGT-functional V segments, including TRBV6-2 and TRBV6-3, those segments were excluded. In a later genetic analysis, fewer N-insertions in productive TCRs were reported among donors in an Asian-associated ancestry cluster than the approximately 630-donor mean. The classifier was reported to diagnose cytomegalovirus status with high specificity and sensitivity in both the original and validation cohorts. Because HLA typing was missing for some donors at each locus, association tests included only the typed subset. In an earlier analysis of 587 of the donors, most TCR beta V segments appeared in productive rearrangements about 90% or about 30% of the time, broadly matching IMGT annotations. In a later analysis, HLA-associated TCR beta chains were found to be more clonally expanded and to have lower generation probabilities than equally common non-associated chains. In the study, 150 to 200 TCR beta chains were listed as associated with cytomegalovirus. When HLA alleles, especially DR and DQ, strongly co-occurred, TCR associations were difficult to assign to individual alleles. A later analysis found that TCR association rates varied across HLA loci, with DRB1 alleles showing the most associated TCRs and HLA-C alleles the fewest. A cluster of highly shared sequence variants was judged likely to be a technical artifact of the sequencing pipeline.

In total, approximately 610 healthy bone marrow donors made up the cohort. At the time of sampling, every cohort member was nominally healthy, though immune exposures that went unrecorded were likely present. The donor was CMV seropositive and belonged to the group of 250 to 300 seropositive cohort members. Every donor gave a peripheral blood sample, and the peripheral blood mononuclear cells from that sample were used for TCR beta sequencing. Genomic DNA extraction from the blood cell samples was performed with the Qiagen DNeasy Blood Extraction Kit. In this sample, this clone turned up once. The target of this receptor is not known. Within one base of it there is no much larger clone, and no base qualities were kept.

The rearrangement combines TRBV5-4 with TRBJ1-2, and TRBD1 aligns with 7 junction nucleotides. Material for sequencing was PBMCs. The sequence was obtained from a woman in her 30s in good health and CMV-seropositive. Here is the DNA: TGTGCCAGCAGCACCGCGACAGGGTGGGCCTATGGCTACACCTTC. Translated, this is CASSTATGWAYGYTF.